This paragraph covers one T cell receptor (beta chain) sequence. This clonotype was seen more than once but under ten times. Its antigen is still unknown. No quality values exist for individual bases; no much larger clone is one base distant. This record comes from a study of T-cell reconstitution after alpha-beta-depleted transplantation in children (TCRdb year 2016). In the study overall: T-cell immune reconstitution after TCRalphabeta/CD19-depleted allogeneic hematopoietic cell transplantation in children was quantitatively tracked in the study by means of TCR repertoire profiling. Study-level results and caveats: Over subsequent months, a decline in hyperexpanded clone frequencies was noted, and after one year, T-cell counts and TCRbeta diversity were mostly ascribed to newly produced T cells. About two months after transplant, the apparently early recovery of alphabetaT-cell counts reportedly depended on just several hundred clones that had expanded rapidly and came from non-depleted graft cells. In some patients, the high TCRbeta diversity seen at day 60 was put down to recipient T cells and intrathymic progenitors that had survived conditioning.

The library was built by means of PCR. The reads were generated on an Illumina HiSeq 2500. To normalize quantification of the TCRbeta repertoire, the TCR libraries were built with molecular barcoding that relied on unique molecular identifiers. TCRdb's own reprocessing of the public reads used fastp at Q25 and MiXCR and kept productive beta chains. Records with the same CDR3 protein are collapsed into one entry carrying the most frequent genes and DNA. Present in this sample are roughly 790,000 distinct CDR3 sequences, roughly 16% of which were seen just once. The ten largest make up roughly 5% of the sample. According to the study, the label for this sample's treatment or condition signals: allogeneic hematopoietic cell transplantation with graft depleted of TCRalphabeta T cells and CD19 B cells. The children who served as transplant recipients had been given grafts of TCRalphabeta/CD19-depleted allogeneic hematopoietic cells.

CDR1 SGHRS and CDR2 YFSETQ were looked up in the germline V gene. Measured from the cysteine to the phenylalanine, the CDR3 is 17 residues long. The retained sequence is limited to the CDR3, 51 bases, with the frame set at the first base. V is pared back by 0 bases and J by 1 base, with 16 bases lying between the germline termini. This chain joins TRBV5-1 to TRBJ2-5, with a weak D call of TRBD1 (5 bases match). The receptor was isolated from a male patient under 18 who had a stem cell transplant for acute lymphoblastic leukemia, so the T cells may come from the graft donor. The sequencing here drew on PBMCs, mostly from graft donor cells, taken 360 days after TCRalphabeta/CD19-depleted stem cell transplant. For the CDR3, the sequence is CASSLAFSTGVQETQYF. The nucleotide sequence reads as follows: TGCGCCAGCAGCTTGGCCTTTAGCACAGGAGTCCAAGAGACCCAGTACTTC. The full variable domain, completed from the reference TRBV5-1 and TRBJ2-5 proteins outside the CDR3, reads KAGVTQTPRYLIKTRGQQVTLSCSPISGHRSVSWYQQTPGQGLQFLFEYFSETQRNKGNFPGRFSGRQFSNSRSEMNVSTLELGDSALYLCASSLAFSTGVQETQYFGPGTRLLVL.